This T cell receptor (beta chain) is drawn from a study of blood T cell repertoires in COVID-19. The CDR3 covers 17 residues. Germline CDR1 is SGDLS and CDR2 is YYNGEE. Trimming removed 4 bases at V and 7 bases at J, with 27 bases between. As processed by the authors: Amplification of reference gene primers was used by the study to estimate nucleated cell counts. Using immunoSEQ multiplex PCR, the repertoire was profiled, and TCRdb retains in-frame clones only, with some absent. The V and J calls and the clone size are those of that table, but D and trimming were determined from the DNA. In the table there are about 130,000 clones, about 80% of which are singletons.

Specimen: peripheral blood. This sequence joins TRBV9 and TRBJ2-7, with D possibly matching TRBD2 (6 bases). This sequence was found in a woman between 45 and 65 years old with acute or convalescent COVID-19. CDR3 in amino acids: CASSPPDTTRRIGEQYF. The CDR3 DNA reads TGTGCCAGCAGCCCCCCCGACACGACTAGAAGGATTGGGGAGCAGTACTTC.